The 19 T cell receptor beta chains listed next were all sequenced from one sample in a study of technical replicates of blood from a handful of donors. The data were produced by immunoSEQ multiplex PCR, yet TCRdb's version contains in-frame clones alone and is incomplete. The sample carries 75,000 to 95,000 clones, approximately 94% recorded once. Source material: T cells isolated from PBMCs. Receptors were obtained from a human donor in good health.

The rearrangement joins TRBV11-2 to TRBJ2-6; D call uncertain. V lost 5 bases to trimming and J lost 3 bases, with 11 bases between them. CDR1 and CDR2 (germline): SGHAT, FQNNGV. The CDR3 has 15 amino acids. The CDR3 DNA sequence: TGTGCCAGCAGCATGTACTCGGGTGGGGCCAACGTCCTGACTTTC. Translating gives CASSMYSGGANVLTF.

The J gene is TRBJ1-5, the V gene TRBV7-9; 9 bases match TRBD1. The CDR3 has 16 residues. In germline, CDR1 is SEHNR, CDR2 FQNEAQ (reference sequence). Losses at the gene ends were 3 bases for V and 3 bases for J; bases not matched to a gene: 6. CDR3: CASSFLDRGNNQPQHF. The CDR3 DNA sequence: TGTGCCAGCAGCTTCCTGGACAGGGGAAACAATCAGCCCCAGCATTTT.

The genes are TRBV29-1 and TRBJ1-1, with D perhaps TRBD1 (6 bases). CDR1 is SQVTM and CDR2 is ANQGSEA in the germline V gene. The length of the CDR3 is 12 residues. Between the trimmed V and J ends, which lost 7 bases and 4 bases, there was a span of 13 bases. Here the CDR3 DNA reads TGCAGCGCCGGTACAGGGCTCACTGAAGCTTTCTTT. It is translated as CSAGTGLTEAFF.

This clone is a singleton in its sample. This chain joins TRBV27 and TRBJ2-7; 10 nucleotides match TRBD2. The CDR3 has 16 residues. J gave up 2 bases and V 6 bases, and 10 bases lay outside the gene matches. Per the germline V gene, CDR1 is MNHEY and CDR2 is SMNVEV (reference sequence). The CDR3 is CASRGFWTSGTYEQYF. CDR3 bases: TGTGCCAGCAGGGGTTTCTGGACTAGCGGAACCTACGAGCAGTACTTC.

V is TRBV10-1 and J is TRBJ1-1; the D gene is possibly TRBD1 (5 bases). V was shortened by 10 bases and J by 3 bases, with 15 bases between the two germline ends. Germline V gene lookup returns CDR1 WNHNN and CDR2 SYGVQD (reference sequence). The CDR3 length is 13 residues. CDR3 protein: CATSATAYTEAFF. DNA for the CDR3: TGCGCCACCTCCGCGACAGCTTACACTGAAGCTTTCTTT.

The CDR3 bases are TGCGCCAGCAGCCCCTATAGCAGCGCCGGGGAGCTGTTTTTT. Translating it yields CASSPYSSAGELFF. This chain connects TRBV5-1 to TRBJ2-2; D is ambiguous. Deletions cut 4 bases from V and 6 bases from J, with 13 bases between. This CDR3 is built from 14 residues. Germline CDR1 SGHRS, CDR2 YFSETQ.

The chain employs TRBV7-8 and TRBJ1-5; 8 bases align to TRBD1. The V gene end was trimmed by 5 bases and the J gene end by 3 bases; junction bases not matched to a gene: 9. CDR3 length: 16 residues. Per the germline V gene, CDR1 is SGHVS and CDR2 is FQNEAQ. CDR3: CASSLGQADVNQPQHF. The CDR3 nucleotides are TGTGCCAGCAGCCTGGGACAGGCGGACGTCAATCAGCCCCAGCATTTT.

CDR3 DNA: TGTGCCAGCTCCCCGGGGGTAACTGGGGCCAACGTCCTGACTTTC. It translates to CASSPGVTGANVLTF. The chain links TRBV6-5 to TRBJ2-6, with a weak D call TRBD2 (6 bases). V lost 8 bases, J lost 2 bases, and 13 bases lay in between. Germline V lookup: CDR1 MNHEY, CDR2 SVGAGI. The CDR3 sequence is 15 residues long.

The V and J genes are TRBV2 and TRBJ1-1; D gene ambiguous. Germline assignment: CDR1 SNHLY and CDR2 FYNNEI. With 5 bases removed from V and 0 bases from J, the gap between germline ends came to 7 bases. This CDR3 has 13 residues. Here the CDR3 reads CASSKEVNTEAFF. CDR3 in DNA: TGTGCCAGCAGTAAGGAGGTGAACACTGAAGCTTTCTTT.

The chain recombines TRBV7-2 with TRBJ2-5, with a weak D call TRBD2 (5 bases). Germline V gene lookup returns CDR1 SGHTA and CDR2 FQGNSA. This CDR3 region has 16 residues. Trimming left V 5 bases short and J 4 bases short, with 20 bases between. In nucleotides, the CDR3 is TGTGCCAGCAGCCACTCAACTAGGATCATCCCAGAGACCCAGTACTTC. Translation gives CASSHSTRIIPETQYF.

The DNA of the CDR3 is TGTGCCAGCAGCTTAGCTCCTAGCACAGATACGCAGTATTTT. This sequence encodes CASSLAPSTDTQYF. The chain uses TRBV7-9 and TRBJ2-3; D is uncertain. V was trimmed by 0 bases and J by 0 bases, leaving 4 bases between them. This CDR3 comprises 14 residues. The germline gives CDR1 SEHNR, CDR2 FQNEAQ (reference sequence).

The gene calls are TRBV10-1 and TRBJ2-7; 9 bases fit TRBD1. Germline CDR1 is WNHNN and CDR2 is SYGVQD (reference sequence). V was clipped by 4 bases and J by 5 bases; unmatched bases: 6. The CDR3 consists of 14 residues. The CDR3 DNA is TGCGCCAGCAGTGCTACAGGGGGCGTCGACGAGCAGTACTTC. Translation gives CASSATGGVDEQYF.

This chain's CDR3 is CASSLIGGESEAFF. Here the CDR3 DNA reads TGTGCCAGCAGTCTTATTGGGGGCGAGTCTGAAGCTTTCTTT. The gene calls are TRBV27 and TRBJ1-1, with D tentatively TRBD1 (6 bases). V was clipped by 5 bases and J by 6 bases, with 16 bases between them. The CDR3 contains 14 residues. CDR1 and CDR2 from the germline V gene are MNHEY and SMNVEV (reference sequence).

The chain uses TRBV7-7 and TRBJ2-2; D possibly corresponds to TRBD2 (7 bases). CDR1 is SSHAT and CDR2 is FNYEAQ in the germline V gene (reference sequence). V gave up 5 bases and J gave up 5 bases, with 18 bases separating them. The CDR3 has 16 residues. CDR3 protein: CASSPAAAGATGELFF. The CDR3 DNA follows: TGTGCCAGCAGCCCGGCAGCCGCGGGGGCGACCGGGGAGCTGTTTTTT.

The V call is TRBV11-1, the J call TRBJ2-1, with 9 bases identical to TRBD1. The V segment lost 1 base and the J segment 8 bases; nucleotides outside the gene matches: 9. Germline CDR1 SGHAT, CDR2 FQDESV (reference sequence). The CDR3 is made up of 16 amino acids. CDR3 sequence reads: CASSLGDRVWPDEQFF. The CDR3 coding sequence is TGTGCCAGCAGCTTAGGGGACAGGGTCTGGCCTGATGAGCAGTTCTTC.

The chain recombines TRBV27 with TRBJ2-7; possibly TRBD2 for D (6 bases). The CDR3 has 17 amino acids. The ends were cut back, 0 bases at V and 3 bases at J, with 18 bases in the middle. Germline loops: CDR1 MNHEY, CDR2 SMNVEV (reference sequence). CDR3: CASSLSIRRDGSYEQYF. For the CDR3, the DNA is TGTGCCAGCAGTTTATCGATCAGGAGGGACGGAAGCTACGAGCAGTACTTC.

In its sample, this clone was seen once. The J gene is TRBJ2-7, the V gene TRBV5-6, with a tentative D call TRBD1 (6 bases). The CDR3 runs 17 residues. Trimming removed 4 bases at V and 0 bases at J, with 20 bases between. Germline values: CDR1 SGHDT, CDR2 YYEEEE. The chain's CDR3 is CASSRRGDNLYSYEQYF. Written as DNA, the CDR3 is TGTGCCAGCAGCCGCAGGGGTGACAACTTATACTCCTACGAGCAGTACTTC. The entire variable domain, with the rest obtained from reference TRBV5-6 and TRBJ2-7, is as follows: DAGVTQSPTHLIKTRGQQVTLRCSPKSGHDTVSWYQQALGQGPQFIFQYYEEEERQRGNFPDRFSGHQFPNYSSELNVNALLLGDSALYLCASSRRGDNLYSYEQYFGPGTRLTVT.

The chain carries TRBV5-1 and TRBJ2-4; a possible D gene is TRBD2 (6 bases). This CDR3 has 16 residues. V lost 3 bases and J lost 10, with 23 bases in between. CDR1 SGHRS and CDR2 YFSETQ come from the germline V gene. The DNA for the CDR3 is TGCGCCAGCAGCTCCTCGGGAGCTCAGTCCGGTTCTATTCAGTACTTC. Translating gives CASSSSGAQSGSIQYF.

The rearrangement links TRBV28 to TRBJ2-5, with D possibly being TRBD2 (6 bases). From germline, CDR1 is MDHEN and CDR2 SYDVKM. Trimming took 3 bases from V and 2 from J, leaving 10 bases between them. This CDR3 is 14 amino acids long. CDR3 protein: CASSLVAAQETQYF. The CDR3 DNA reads TGTGCCAGCAGTTTGGTAGCGGCACAAGAGACCCAGTACTTC.